Listed here are 32 T cell receptor beta chains from one sample, sequenced in a study of T cells in women clearing cervical HPV infection (dated by TCRdb to the late 2010s). The method behind the library was the immunoSEQ multiplex PCR assay. This is the immuneACCESS table as TCRdb keeps it, with only in-frame sequences that have V and J called. A part of the clones is gone; compared with another copy, unresolved V genes explain less than half, and the rest is unexplained. This specimen's table enumerates about 30,000 clones. The top ten constitute 15% to 20% of the sample. The sample comprised blood buffy coat. The receptor source for this set is a woman between 18 and 70 years old with a cervical HPV16 infection that either progressed to CIN3+ or cleared (not recorded which).

In regard to this clone: Germline and junction disagree at one end, which may indicate a read error. The CDR3 end is not reached by the read, which stops 3 residues before it; the germline J gene fills it in. This sequence joins TRBV7-7 and TRBJ2-7, with D possibly being TRBD1 (5 bases). This CDR3 has 14 residues. CDR1 is SSHAT and CDR2 is FNYEAQ in the germline V gene (reference sequence). CDR3 DNA, as far as it was read: TGTGCTAGCAGCTTACATACAGGATCCTACGAG. Translating gives CASSLHTGSYE. The complete CDR3 sequence is CASSLHTGSYEQYF. Full variable domain (remainder filled in from reference TRBV7-7 and TRBJ2-7): GAGVSQSPRYKVTKRGQDVTLRCDPISSHATLYWYQQALGQGPEFLTYFNYEAQPDKSGLPSDRFSAERPEGSISTLTIQRTEQRDSAMYRCASSLHTGSYEQYFGPGTRLTVT.

A word on this clone: The read terminates 3 residues before the CDR3 end, so the remaining end is supplied by the germline J gene. The V call is TRBV5-1, the J call TRBJ1-5; perhaps TRBD1 as D (5 bases). Germline V CDR1 and CDR2: SGHRS, YFSETQ. The CDR3 has 14 amino acids. Trimming shortened V by 0 bases and J by 6 bases, and 10 bases separated the two germline ends. The CDR3 loop is CASSLEGPGQPQHF. CDR3 DNA (partial): TGCGCCAGCAGCTTGGAGGGGCCGGGTCAGCCC.

A remark on this clone: Sequencing ends 3 residues short of the CDR3 end; the germline J gene provides the rest. The gene calls are TRBV19 and TRBJ1-2; TRBD1 matches 11 bases. Trimming took 3 bases from V and 3 from J; bases not matched to a gene: 6. The CDR3 is 16 amino acids. Germline CDR1 reads LNHDA; CDR2 reads SQIVND (reference sequence). Incomplete CDR3 DNA: TGTGCCAGTAGTATCGGAGGACAGGGGGCGGACTATGGC. Protein product: CASSIGGQGADYG. The full CDR3 is CASSIGGQGADYGYTF.

A note on this clone: One end of the junction does not line up with germline, which may come from a read error. The DNA ends 3 residues before the CDR3 does, and the rest of the CDR3 is filled in from the germline J gene. V is TRBV4-2 and J is TRBJ2-1, with 11 bases that match TRBD2. The CDR3 sequence is 16 residues long. CDR1 and CDR2 (germline): LGHNA, YNFKEQ. CDR3 bases read: TGCGCCAGCAGCCAACCTGTAGCGGGGGGGTATAATGAG. It yields the protein CASSQPVAGGYNE. The whole CDR3 protein is CASSQPVAGGYNEQFF.

Note on this clone: The read finishes 3 residues shy of the CDR3 end, and the germline J gene is used to complete it. The rearrangement uses TRBV13 and TRBJ2-2; D is ambiguous. V lost 5 bases and J lost 4, with 20 bases in between. There are 17 residues in the CDR3. Per the germline V gene, CDR1 is PRHDT and CDR2 is FYEKMQ (reference sequence). Partial CDR3 DNA: TGTGCCAGCAGCCTATACAGTAAGCCTGAAGGCACCGGGGAG. Protein sequence: CASSLYSKPEGTGE. The CDR3, in full, reads CASSLYSKPEGTGELFF. The variable domain in full, with the rest retrieved from reference TRBV13 and TRBJ2-2, is AAGVIQSPRHLIKEKRETATLKCYPIPRHDTVYWYQQGPGQDPQFLISFYEKMQSDKGSIPDRFSAQQFSDYHSELNMSSLELGDSALYFCASSLYSKPEGTGELFFGEGSRLTVL.

Note on this clone: The CDR3 end is not reached by the read, which stops 3 residues before it; the germline J gene fills it in. The chain combines TRBV19 with TRBJ2-7; TRBD1 matches 7 bases. The germline CDR1 and CDR2 sequences are LNHDA and SQIVND (reference sequence). V trimming: 6 bases; J trimming: 5 bases; junction bases outside the gene matches: 10. The CDR3 is 14 residues long. The CDR3 sequence: CASSHRGQKNEQYF. The covered CDR3 bases are TGTGCCAGTAGCCACAGGGGACAGAAAAACGAG.

CDR3 DNA, as far as it was read: TGTGCCAGCAGCTCGGACAGGGTCATGAACACTGAA. Translated, it gives CASSSDRVMNTE. Given in full, the CDR3 is CASSSDRVMNTEAFF. J is TRBJ1-1 and V is TRBV7-9; TRBD1 matches at 8 bases. The read falls 3 residues short of the CDR3 end, and the missing part is taken from the germline J gene. The CDR3 contains 15 residues. V gave up 4 bases and J gave up 0 bases; unmatched junction bases: 4. Germline V lookup: CDR1 SEHNR, CDR2 FQNEAQ (reference sequence).

To note about this clone: The CDR3 is cut off 3 residues early in the read; its end comes from the germline J gene. The J gene is TRBJ2-4, the V gene TRBV7-9; 8 bases align to TRBD1. Germline V lookup: CDR1 SEHNR, CDR2 FQNEAQ (reference sequence). This CDR3 has 15 amino acids. CDR3 residues: CASSDVGQGEDTQYF. The covered CDR3 bases are TGTGCCAGCAGCGACGTAGGACAGGGAGAGGATACT. Looking up the rest from reference TRBV7-9 and TRBJ2-4 gives the full variable domain: DTGVSQNPRHKITKRGQNVTFRCDPISEHNRLYWYRQTLGQGPEFLTYFQNEAQLEKSRLLSDRFSAERPKGSFSTLEIQRTEQGDSAMYLCASSDVGQGEDTQYFGAGTRLSVL.

Of note for this clone: The CDR3 is cut off 3 residues early in the read; its end comes from the germline J gene. The rearrangement links TRBV15 to TRBJ1-5; D not resolved. V was shortened by 0 bases and J by 2 bases, with 17 bases between the two germline ends. The CDR3 is made up of 18 amino acids. Germline CDR1 is LNHNV and CDR2 is YYDKDF (reference sequence). The CDR3 loop reads CATSRDEVVQRGNQPQHF. The covered CDR3 bases are TGTGCCACCAGCAGAGATGAGGTGGTACAGCGGGGCAATCAGCCC.

About this clone: The CDR3 goes on 3 residues after the read ends, and that part is filled in from the germline J gene. The chain recombines TRBV29-1 with TRBJ2-7, with a possible D match to TRBD1 (6 bases). V dropped 4 bases and J dropped 0 bases, with 7 bases sitting between them. CDR3 length: 12 residues. CDR1 SQVTM and CDR2 ANQGSEA come from the germline V gene. The CDR3 bases that were read are TGCAGCGTTGCAGGGGCCTCCTACGAG. Amino acids: CSVAGASYE. The full CDR3 reads CSVAGASYEQYF.

In the case of this clone: The sequence runs out 3 residues before the end of the CDR3; the remainder is reconstructed from the germline J gene. The V call is TRBV7-9, the J call TRBJ2-5, with D perhaps TRBD2 (6 bases). The length of the CDR3 is 13 residues. Germline CDR1 and CDR2: SEHNR and FQNEAQ (reference sequence). CDR3 bases read: TGTGCCAGCAGCTTACGGGACTCATCTACC. Protein product: CASSLRDSST. The full-length CDR3 reads as CASSLRDSSTQYF.

Details on this clone: The CDR3 is cut off 3 residues early in the read; its end comes from the germline J gene. The rearrangement links TRBV11-2 to TRBJ2-7, with 8 bases identical to TRBD2. The V and J ends lost 7 bases and 4 bases, in that order; junction bases with no gene match: 3. The CDR3 consists of 12 residues. Germline V gene data show CDR1 as SGHAT and CDR2 as FQNNGV. CDR3 sequence: CASTTGGYEQYF. Incomplete CDR3 DNA: TGTGCCAGCACCACGGGGGGGTACGAG.

Comment on this clone: Its ends do not fully match the called genes, so a read error is possible. Read data end 3 residues before the CDR3 end; the end is taken from the germline J gene. Other DNA variants within this sample encode the same CDR3. The chain recombines TRBV14 with TRBJ1-3; D is possibly TRBD1 (6 bases). This CDR3 has 14 residues. Germline lookup yields CDR1 SGHDN and CDR2 FVKESK. The sequenced CDR3 bases are TGTGCCAGCAGACAAGCAGGGGCTGGAAACACC. Protein product: CASRQAGAGNT. The CDR3 reads in full as CASRQAGAGNTIYF.

Concerning this clone itself: The CDR3 end lies 3 residues beyond the end of the read and is filled in from the germline J gene. The V gene is TRBV12-5, the J gene TRBJ2-3; D gene unclear. The V gene's germline CDR1 is LGHNT and CDR2 FRNRAP. The CDR3 extends over 12 amino acids. Trimming took 8 bases from V and 2 from J, leaving 8 bases between them. The sequenced part of the CDR3 DNA is TGTGCTAGTTCCCTAGACACAGATACG. Translation gives CASSLDTDT. The CDR3, in full, reads CASSLDTDTQYF.

Concerning this clone itself: The sequenced fragment ends 3 residues before the CDR3 boundary, so the rest is inferred from the germline J gene. The chain joins TRBV7-3 to TRBJ2-1, with D perhaps matching TRBD2 (5 bases). Germline values: CDR1 SGHTA, CDR2 FQGTGA. This CDR3 spans 15 amino acids. Trimming removed 8 bases at V and 0 bases at J, with 14 bases between. CDR3 DNA (partial): TGTGCCAGCGCTATAAGGCGGGTCTCCTACAATGAG. Protein: CASAIRRVSYNE. The full-length CDR3 reads as CASAIRRVSYNEQFF.

To note about this clone: The read ends 3 residues early relative to the CDR3; the germline J gene fills the gap. The chain recombines TRBV6-1 with TRBJ2-7, with 11 positions matching TRBD2. This CDR3 spans 18 amino acids. Germline V gene data show CDR1 as MNHNS and CDR2 as SASEGT. The V gene end was trimmed by 1 base and the J gene end by 0 bases; junction bases not matched to a gene: 8. The CDR3 protein is CASSEGPGLADSSYEQYF. CDR3 DNA (partial): TGTGCCAGCAGTGAAGGACCGGGACTAGCGGATAGCTCCTACGAG.

Comments on this clone: The read is 3 residues too short to cover the CDR3 end, so that end is filled in from the germline J gene. The rearrangement links TRBV19 to TRBJ1-2, with TRBD1 identical over 11 bases. The CDR3 is 15 residues long. Germline CDR1 LNHDA, CDR2 SQIVND (reference sequence). CDR3 DNA (partial): TGTGCCAGTAGTGGGGTGGGACAGGGGGTCAATGAC. Translating it yields CASSGVGQGVND. From start to end, the CDR3 is CASSGVGQGVNDYTF. The whole variable domain, remainder taken from reference TRBV19 and TRBJ1-2, is DGGITQSPKYLFRKEGQNVTLSCEQNLNHDAMYWYRQDPGQGLRLIYYSQIVNDFQKGDIAEGYSVSREKKESFPLTVTSAQKNPTAFYLCASSGVGQGVNDYTFGSGTRLTVV.

About this clone itself: The CDR3 end is not reached by the read, which stops 3 residues before it; the germline J gene fills it in. J is TRBJ1-2 and V is TRBV18; no definite D call. Germline V lookup: CDR1 KGHSH, CDR2 LQKENI. There are 13 residues in the CDR3. CDR3 DNA, as far as it was read: TGTGCCAGCTCCCCCACTAGTGTCAATGAC. The encoded protein is CASSPTSVND. The whole CDR3 sequence reads CASSPTSVNDYTF.

For this clone: Read sequence stops 3 residues before the CDR3 end, and the germline J gene provides the missing end. The rearrangement links TRBV5-1 to TRBJ1-4; no clear D gene. The CDR3 extends over 17 amino acids. Germline V gives CDR1 SGHRS, CDR2 YFSETQ. CDR3: CASSYGDAGSYNSPLFF. CDR3 DNA (partial): TGCGCCAGCAGCTACGGGGATGCGGGCTCCTATAATTCACCA.

On this clone: The read comes to an end 3 residues before the CDR3 does, leaving the germline J gene to fill in the end. The chain links TRBV6-2 or TRBV6-3 to TRBJ1-1; TRBD1 aligns across 7 bases. The CDR3 spans 15 residues. The trim removed 4 bases at V and 0 bases at J, leaving 5 bases unmatched. Germline V CDR1 and CDR2: MNHEY, SVGEGT. The sequenced part of the CDR3 DNA is TGTGCCAGCAGTTGGACAGGAGCCATGAACACTGAA. It translates to CASSWTGAMNTE. The full CDR3 protein is CASSWTGAMNTEAFF.

Notes on this clone: One junction end disagrees with the germline gene, perhaps due to a read error. The read ends 3 residues early relative to the CDR3; the germline J gene fills the gap. This chain uses TRBV7-9 with TRBJ1-1; D might be TRBD1 (5 bases). This CDR3 contains 15 residues. Germline V lookup: CDR1 SEHNR, CDR2 FQNEAQ (reference sequence). Partial CDR3 DNA: TGTGCCAGCCGCTTAGGGGCGACATCGAACACTGAA. Its translation: CASRLGATSNTE. The full CDR3 protein is CASRLGATSNTEAFF.

Notes on this clone: The read ends 3 residues before the CDR3 terminus; that terminus is restored from the germline J gene. V gene TRBV20-1 combines with J gene TRBJ2-3; D gene unclear. Trimming shortened V by 3 bases and J by 8 bases, and 12 bases separated the two germline ends. The germline gives CDR1 DFQATT, CDR2 SNEGSKA (reference sequence). The CDR3 loop spans 12 amino acids. CDR3 amino acids: CSASVRSGTQYF. The part of the CDR3 DNA that was read is TGCAGTGCTAGTGTTCGTAGTGGTACG.

CDR3: CSVGLGDKAYNEQFF. Partial CDR3 DNA: TGCAGCGTTGGGCTGGGGGACAAGGCCTACAATGAG. The genes are TRBV29-1 and TRBJ2-1; TRBD1 is a possible D gene (6 bases). The sequence runs out 3 residues before the end of the CDR3; the remainder is reconstructed from the germline J gene. Between the trimmed V and J ends, which lost 4 bases and 2 bases, there was a span of 15 bases. CDR3 length equals 15 residues. CDR1 SQVTM and CDR2 ANQGSEA come from the germline V gene.

In the case of this clone: The read terminates 3 residues before the CDR3 end, so the remaining end is supplied by the germline J gene. J is TRBJ2-5 and V is TRBV7-3; 7 bases agree with TRBD2. CDR1 and CDR2 from the germline V gene are SGHTA and FQGTGA. The CDR3 runs to 15 residues. V trimming: 4 bases; J trimming: 5 bases; junction bases outside the gene matches: 10. The CDR3 protein is CASSSGGGVYETQYF. The covered CDR3 bases are TGTGCCAGCAGCTCGGGGGGAGGGGTGTACGAGACC.

As to this clone: The sequenced fragment ends 3 residues before the CDR3 boundary, so the rest is inferred from the germline J gene. The genes are TRBV30 and TRBJ2-2, with D uncertain. CDR1 GTSNPN and CDR2 SVGIG come from the germline V gene (reference sequence). The CDR3 has 14 residues. CDR3 region: CAWSVRETNEKLFF. CDR3 DNA, as far as it was read: TGTGCCTGGAGTGTAAGAGAAACTAATGAAAAG.

About this clone: The read stops 3 residues short of the end of the CDR3; the missing end is completed from the germline J gene. The chain uses TRBV30 and TRBJ2-4; the match to TRBD1 covers 8 bases. CDR3 length equals 14 residues. Germline V lookup: CDR1 GTSNPN, CDR2 SVGIG (reference sequence). CDR3 bases read: TGTGCCTGGAGTGTTACTCGGACAGGGAGGATT. The encoded protein is CAWSVTRTGRI. The CDR3 reads in full as CAWSVTRTGRIQYF. Combining the CDR3 with reference TRBV30 and TRBJ2-4 gives the whole variable domain SQTIHQWPATLVQPVGSPLSLECTVEGTSNPNLYWYRQAAGRGLQLLFYSVGIGQISSEVPQNLSASRPQDRQFILSSKKLLLSDSGFYLCAWSVTRTGRIQYFGAGTRLSVL.

The sequenced CDR3 bases are TGTGCCAGCAGTTTATGGCAGGGTCCAGGGGGTGAAAAA. This codes for CASSLWQGPGGEK. The entire CDR3 protein reads CASSLWQGPGGEKLFF. This rearrangement joins TRBV28 to TRBJ1-4, with 7 nucleotides matching TRBD1. The read gets to within 3 residues of the CDR3 end, and the germline J gene fills in the rest. The germline gives CDR1 MDHEN, CDR2 SYDVKM. V trimming: 0 bases; J trimming: 7 bases; junction bases outside the gene matches: 8. This CDR3 contains 16 residues.

Worth noting for this clone: Coverage ceases 3 residues before the CDR3 finishes, and the germline J gene fills in the end. The gene calls are TRBV28 and TRBJ1-1; D gene uncertain. V was cut by 6 bases and J by 0 bases, with 23 bases left in between. Germline lookup yields CDR1 MDHEN and CDR2 SYDVKM. The CDR3 is made up of 18 amino acids. The sequenced CDR3 bases are TGTGCCAGCAGGCCGGGAGGCCTTTTGACTATTATGAACACTGAA. Translation: CASRPGGLLTIMNTE. The whole CDR3 protein is CASRPGGLLTIMNTEAFF.

A note on this clone: The read ends 3 residues early relative to the CDR3; the germline J gene fills the gap. The chain joins TRBV7-3 to TRBJ1-2, with D perhaps TRBD1 (5 bases). In germline, CDR1 is SGHTA, CDR2 FQGTGA. The CDR3 totals 15 residues. The CDR3 here is CASSPGGAGGDTYTF. The part of the CDR3 DNA that was read is TGTGCCAGCAGCCCGGGCGGGGCGGGGGGAGATACC.

Comments on this clone: The CDR3 end falls 3 residues outside the read, so it is completed with the germline J gene. The V and J genes are TRBV18 and TRBJ2-3; D uncertain. The CDR3 runs 15 residues. Per the germline V gene, CDR1 is KGHSH and CDR2 is LQKENI. The covered CDR3 bases are TGTGCCAGCTCACCACCCCCAGGATTCAATCAGCCG. Protein product: CASSPPPGFNQP. The whole CDR3 is CASSPPPGFNQPQYF. Supplemented by reference TRBV18 and TRBJ2-3, the full variable domain reads NAGVMQNPRHLVRRRGQEARLRCSPMKGHSHVYWYRQLPEEGLKFMVYLQKENIIDESGMPKERFSAEFPKEGPSILRIQQVVRGDSAAYFCASSPPPGFNQPQYFGPGTRLTVL.

Notes on this clone: The read terminates 3 residues ahead of where the CDR3 ends, so the germline J gene completes it. The rearrangement links TRBV4-2 to TRBJ2-7; 9 positions agree with TRBD1. The CDR3 totals 14 residues. Germline loops: CDR1 LGHNA, CDR2 YNFKEQ. J gave up 5 bases and V 4 bases, and 6 bases lay outside the gene matches. The sequenced CDR3 bases are TGTGCCAGCAGCCTCGGGACAGGGCCTCACGAG. As protein: CASSLGTGPHE. The whole CDR3 region reads CASSLGTGPHEQYF.

Remarks on this clone: Read data end 3 residues before the CDR3 end; the end is taken from the germline J gene. The chain joins TRBV18 to TRBJ2-3, with D maybe TRBD2 (6 bases). CDR1 and CDR2 (germline): KGHSH, LQKENI. The CDR3 has 15 amino acids. CDR3 DNA (partial): TGTGCCAGCTCACCGTCCGGGACTCCTGGGGAGACG. This translates into CASSPSGTPGET. The whole CDR3 protein is CASSPSGTPGETQYF. The full variable domain, with the rest looked up from reference TRBV18 and TRBJ2-3, is NAGVMQNPRHLVRRRGQEARLRCSPMKGHSHVYWYRQLPEEGLKFMVYLQKENIIDESGMPKERFSAEFPKEGPSILRIQQVVRGDSAAYFCASSPSGTPGETQYFGPGTRLTVL.